This T cell receptor (beta chain) appears in the sequencing data of a study of T cells in Graves' hyperthyroidism and ophthalmopathy (dated by TCRdb to about 2019). Background on the whole study: Peripheral blood samples were taken at initial diagnosis, before any treatment was given. A discovery cohort of 95 to 100 patients, fewer than 50 with Graves' ophthalmopathy and 55 to 60 with stable Graves' hyperthyroidism, was used to find distinguishing TCR V-J signatures. An independent validation cohort of about 20 hyperthyroidism patients and approximately 16 patients who later progressed to ophthalmopathy tested prospective prediction of ophthalmopathy. The 75 to 100 discovery patients were divided at random into training and test sets in a 7:3 ratio. In addition, the study compared T-cell repertoires in thyroid tissue and in blood from 6 or 7 Graves' hyperthyroidism patients. After sampling, hyperthyroidism patients received methimazole starting at 30 mg daily, and ophthalmopathy patients received high-dose intravenous methylprednisolone. The paper describes TCR Vbeta CDR3 sequencing of 135 peripheral blood samples, made up of fewer than 50 ophthalmopathy patients, some 76 hyperthyroidism patients and 17 progressor patients. The study at large found these results: No statistical method was used to fix the sample size in advance, and group allocation was not hidden from the investigators. Blood samples also contained most of the expanded thyroid clonotypes (frequency above 0.001), which suggests that blood repertoires may reflect thyroid immune responses. In validation, the model predicted progression to ophthalmopathy with 60% to 71% sensitivity and over 72% specificity, a median of about six months before onset. In cross-validation, a model built on a 13 V-J signature told ophthalmopathy apart from stable hyperthyroidism with under 90% sensitivity and about 81% specificity, and in testing the same model reached 80%/75%.

The junction shows trimming of 3 bases on V and 6 bases on J, and the gene matches do not reach 11 bases of it. Counted from cysteine to phenylalanine, this CDR3 has 15 amino acids. The read is trimmed to its CDR3 DNA, 45 bases read in frame from base 1. Reading the germline V gene (reference sequence) gives CDR1 DFQATT and CDR2 SNEGSKA. The TCR beta CDR3 regions were amplified from the RNA transcripts. A first-round RT-PCR of the TCR CDR3 used the HTBI primer set with the Qiagen OneStep RT-PCR kit. A second multiplex PCR round built the libraries, followed by size selection and purification. Libraries were sequenced paired-end with 100 bp reads on an Illumina HiSeq2000. On the authors' methods: Raw data were processed with SOAPnuke, discarding reads with adapters, uncalled bases, mean Phred below 15, or no exact constant-primer or identifier match. COPE v1.2.5 was used to merge high-quality paired reads, and clonotypes were defined as unique nucleotide sequences. MiTCR v1.1 was used to align clonotypes to the IMGT TRBV, TRBD and TRBJ reference segments. The analysis included only V-J combinations with a frequency above 0.0001, which together covered approximately 99% of the repertoires. A TCS score was defined as the ratio of F50 (clonal expansion) to E x V (chaos), with BLOSUM62-based TCRdist applied between CDR3 peptides within each V-J. Welch's t-statistics and random forest reduced roughly 540 V-J features to 13, which were used in a naive Bayes classifier (R e1071). TCRdb trimmed public reads at Q25 via fastp, called clones via MiXCR and kept in-frame beta chains. Rows merge per CDR3 protein into single entries with the most common DNA and genes. TCRdb's processing, not the authors', yielded these V and J calls. The sample has hundreds of thousands of distinct CDR3 sequences on record, less than 25% of them singletons. Roughly a third of the sample belongs to the ten largest clones.

In the ophthalmopathy patients, disease was moderately to severely active, with a Clinical Activity Score of 3 or more, a NOSPECS grade of 4 or more, and a duration of less than 3 months. Patients with uncontrolled infections, other autoimmune diseases, pregnancy or lactation were excluded. Diagnoses relied on clinical symptoms, serum thyroxine and TRAb, thyroid ultrasound and orbital computed tomography. PBMCs were separated from approximately 10 ml of fresh peripheral blood using Ficoll-Paque density gradient centrifugation. Total RNA was extracted with Trizol reagent, and quality was checked on an Agilent 2100 Bioanalyzer. The sample holds a few counts of this clonotype. There is no known antigen for this receptor. The input lacks base qualities; no much larger clone sits a single base away.

The sequenced sample consisted of blood. The rearranged segments are TRBV20-1 and TRBJ2-1; 7 of the junction bases match TRBD2. This receptor was obtained from a man younger than 45 with Graves' ophthalmopathy. The CDR3 has the sequence CSASVGGSWGNEQFF. The DNA is TGCAGTGCTAGTGTCGGCGGGAGCTGGGGCAATGAGCAGTTCTTC.